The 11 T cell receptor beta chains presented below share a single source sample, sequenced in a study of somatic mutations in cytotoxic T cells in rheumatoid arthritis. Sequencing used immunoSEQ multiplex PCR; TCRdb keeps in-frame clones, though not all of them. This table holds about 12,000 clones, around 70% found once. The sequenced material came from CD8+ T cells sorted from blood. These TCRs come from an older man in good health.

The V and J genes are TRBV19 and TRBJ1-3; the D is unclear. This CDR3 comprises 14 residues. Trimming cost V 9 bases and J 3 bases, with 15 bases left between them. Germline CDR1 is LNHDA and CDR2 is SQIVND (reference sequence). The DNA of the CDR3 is TGTGCCAGGCGAAACTCGCGGCGTGGAAACACCATATATTTT. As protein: CARRNSRRGNTIYF. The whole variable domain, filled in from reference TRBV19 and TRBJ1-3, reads DGGITQSPKYLFRKEGQNVTLSCEQNLNHDAMYWYRQDPGQGLRLIYYSQIVNDFQKGDIAEGYSVSREKKESFPLTVTSAQKNPTAFYLCARRNSRRGNTIYFGEGSWLTVV.

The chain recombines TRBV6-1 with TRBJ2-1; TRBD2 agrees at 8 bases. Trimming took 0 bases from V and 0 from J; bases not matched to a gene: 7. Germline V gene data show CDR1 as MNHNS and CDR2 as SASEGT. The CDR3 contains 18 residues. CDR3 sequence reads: CASSEAGSGINSYNEQFF. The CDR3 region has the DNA TGTGCCAGCAGTGAAGCAGGTAGCGGGATTAACTCCTACAATGAGCAGTTCTTC.

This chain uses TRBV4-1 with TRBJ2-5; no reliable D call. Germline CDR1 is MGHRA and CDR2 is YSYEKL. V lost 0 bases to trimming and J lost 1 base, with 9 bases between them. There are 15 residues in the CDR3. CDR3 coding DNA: TGCGCCAGCAGCCAAGATCGGCAGGCCCAAGAGACCCAGTACTTC. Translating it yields CASSQDRQAQETQYF.

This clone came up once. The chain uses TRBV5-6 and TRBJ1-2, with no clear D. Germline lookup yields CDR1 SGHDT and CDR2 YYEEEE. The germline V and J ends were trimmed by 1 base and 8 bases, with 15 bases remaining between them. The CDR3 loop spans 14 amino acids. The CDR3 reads CASSLYVEKGGYTF. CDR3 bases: TGTGCCAGCAGCTTGTACGTAGAGAAGGGCGGCTACACCTTC.

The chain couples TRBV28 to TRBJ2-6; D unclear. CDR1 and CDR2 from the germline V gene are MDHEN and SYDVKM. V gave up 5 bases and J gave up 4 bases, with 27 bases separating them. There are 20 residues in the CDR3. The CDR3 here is CASSTMSGDARSTGANVLTF. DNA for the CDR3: TGTGCCAGCAGTACCATGTCTGGGGATGCGAGGTCTACCGGGGCCAACGTCCTGACTTTC.

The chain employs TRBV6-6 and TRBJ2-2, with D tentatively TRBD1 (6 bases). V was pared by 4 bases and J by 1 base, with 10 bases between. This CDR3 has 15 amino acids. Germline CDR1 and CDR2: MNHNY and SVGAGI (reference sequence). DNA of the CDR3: TGTGCCAGCAGTTTGCAGGGGCGGAACACCGGGGAGCTGTTTTTT. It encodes CASSLQGRNTGELFF.

CDR3 sequence (DNA): TGTGCCAGCAGCTTCAGCGGGGGCACAGATACGCAGTATTTT. Its protein is CASSFSGGTDTQYF. The chain employs TRBV9 and TRBJ2-3; TRBD2 aligns across 7 bases. V dropped 4 bases and J dropped 1; count of bases not matched to a gene: 3. The CDR3 is 14 residues long. The germline V gene has CDR1 SGDLS and CDR2 YYNGEE. The entire variable domain, with the rest obtained from reference TRBV9 and TRBJ2-3, is as follows: DSGVTQTPKHLITATGQRVTLRCSPRSGDLSVYWYQQSLDQGLQFLIQYYNGEERAKGNILERFSAQQFPDLHSELNLSSLELGDSALYFCASSFSGGTDTQYFGPGTRLTVL.

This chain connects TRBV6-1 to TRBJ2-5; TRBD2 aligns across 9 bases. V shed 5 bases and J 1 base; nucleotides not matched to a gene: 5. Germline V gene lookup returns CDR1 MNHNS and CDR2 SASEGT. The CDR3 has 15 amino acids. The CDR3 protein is CASSFWTSAQETQYF. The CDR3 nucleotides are TGTGCCAGCAGTTTTTGGACTAGCGCCCAAGAGACCCAGTACTTC.

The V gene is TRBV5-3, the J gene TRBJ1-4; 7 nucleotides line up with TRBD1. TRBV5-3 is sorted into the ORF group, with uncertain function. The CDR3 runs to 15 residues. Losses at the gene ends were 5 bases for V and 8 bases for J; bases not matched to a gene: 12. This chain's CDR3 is CARSPRQGKGEKLFF. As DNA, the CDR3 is TGTGCCAGAAGTCCGAGACAGGGTAAGGGCGAAAAACTGTTTTTT.

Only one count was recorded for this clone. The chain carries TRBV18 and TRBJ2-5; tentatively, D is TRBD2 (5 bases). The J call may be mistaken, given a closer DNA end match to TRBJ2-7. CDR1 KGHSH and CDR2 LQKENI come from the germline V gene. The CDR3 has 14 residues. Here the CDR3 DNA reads TGTGCCAGCTCTAGCGAGAACACTGCCTACGAGCAGTACTTC. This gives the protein CASSSENTAYEQYF.

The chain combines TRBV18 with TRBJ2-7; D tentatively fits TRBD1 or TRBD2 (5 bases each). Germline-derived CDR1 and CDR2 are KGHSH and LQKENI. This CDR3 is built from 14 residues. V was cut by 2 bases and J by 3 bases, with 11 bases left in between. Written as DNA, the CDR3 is TGTGCCAGCTCACCAGGGGGACGAATCTACGAGCAGTACTTC. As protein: CASSPGGRIYEQYF.